The rows below give T cell receptor beta chains drawn from one sample of a study of blood T cell repertoires in COVID-19. Measured with immunoSEQ multiplex PCR; TCRdb has only the in-frame clones, and not every one. Here the sample spans a few hundred thousand clones, 87% being singletons. The sequenced sample consisted of PBMCs or T cells enriched from blood (not recorded which). The receptors originated from a woman aged 18-29 years who had recovered from COVID-19. Each CDR3 is given with its conserved first and last residue. D genes are given only for firm matches. Size values are once, few and many counts, or a class for expanded clones, and some rows have none.

D gene: TRBD2; J gene: TRBJ2-3; V gene: TRBV20-1; clone size: -; CDR3 protein: CSASRTSGRGTDTQYF; CDR3 DNA: TGCAGTGCTAGTAGGACTAGCGGGAGGGGCACAGATACGCAGTATTTT
D gene: -; J gene: TRBJ1-5; V gene: TRBV18; clone size: -; CDR3 protein: CASSSRQDNQPQHF; CDR3 DNA: TGTGCCAGCTCATCCCGGCAGGACAATCAGCCCCAGCATTTT
D gene: -; J gene: TRBJ1-1; V gene: TRBV4-1; clone size: -; CDR3 protein: CASSQETGNTEAFF; CDR3 DNA: TGCGCCAGCAGCCAAGAAACCGGGAACACTGAAGCTTTCTTT
D gene: -; J gene: TRBJ1-6; V gene: TRBV2; clone size: few; CDR3 protein: CASTANSPLHF; CDR3 DNA: TGTGCCAGCACAGCGAATTCACCCCTCCACTTT
D gene: -; J gene: TRBJ1-3; V gene: TRBV6-2/TRBV6-3; clone size: -; CDR3 protein: CASSLQGGWRNTIYF; CDR3 DNA: TGTGCCAGCAGTCTTCAGGGAGGTTGGAGAAACACCATATATTTT
D gene: -; J gene: TRBJ2-1; V gene: TRBV4-2; clone size: -; CDR3 protein: CASSQDRLVFANEQFF; CDR3 DNA: TGTGCCAGCAGCCAAGATCGGCTAGTATTCGCCAATGAGCAGTTCTTC
D gene: TRBD2; J gene: TRBJ2-7; V gene: TRBV27; clone size: -; CDR3 protein: CASSWSGSHYEQYF; CDR3 DNA: TGTGCCAGCAGTTGGAGCGGGAGTCACTACGAGCAGTACTTC
D gene: -; J gene: TRBJ1-6; V gene: TRBV5-4; clone size: -; CDR3 protein: CASSFADIYNSPLHF; CDR3 DNA: TGTGCCAGCAGCTTTGCAGATATCTATAATTCACCCCTCCACTTT
D gene: -; J gene: TRBJ1-5; V gene: TRBV27; clone size: -; CDR3 protein: CASSLWGSNQPQHF; CDR3 DNA: TGTGCCAGCAGTTTGTGGGGCAGCAATCAGCCCCAGCATTTT
D gene: -; J gene: TRBJ1-5; V gene: TRBV7-2; clone size: -; CDR3 protein: CASSTGISNQPQHF; CDR3 DNA: TGTGCCAGCAGCACAGGGATTAGCAATCAGCCCCAGCATTTT
D gene: TRBD1; J gene: TRBJ1-1; V gene: TRBV28; clone size: once; CDR3 protein: CASSTLDRVDEAFF; CDR3 DNA: TGTGCCAGCAGTACCCTGGACAGGGTGGATGAAGCTTTCTTT
D gene: -; J gene: TRBJ1-5; V gene: TRBV5-8; clone size: -; CDR3 protein: CASSFRESGDQPQHF; CDR3 DNA: TGTGCCAGCAGCTTCCGCGAATCCGGAGATCAGCCCCAGCATTTT
D gene: TRBD1; J gene: TRBJ2-1; V gene: TRBV7-9; clone size: -; CDR3 protein: CASSPPGQGVNEQFF; CDR3 DNA: TGTGCCAGCAGCCCCCCGGGACAGGGCGTCAATGAGCAGTTCTTC
D gene: -; J gene: TRBJ1-5; V gene: TRBV5-1; clone size: -; CDR3 protein: CASSPISGSTQPQHF; CDR3 DNA: TGCGCCAGCAGCCCAATCTCGGGGTCGACTCAGCCCCAGCATTTT
D gene: TRBD2; J gene: TRBJ2-1; V gene: TRBV7-3; clone size: -; CDR3 protein: CASSLGAAGDGEQFF; CDR3 DNA: TGTGCCAGCAGCTTAGGCGCAGCGGGGGACGGTGAGCAGTTCTTC
D gene: TRBD2; J gene: TRBJ2-2; V gene: TRBV6-4; clone size: once; CDR3 protein: CASSDSGLANTGELFF; CDR3 DNA: TGTGCCAGCAGTGACTCGGGACTAGCGAACACCGGGGAGCTGTTTTTT
D gene: TRBD2; J gene: TRBJ2-7; V gene: TRBV13; clone size: -; CDR3 protein: CASSPSGLAGSYEQYF; CDR3 DNA: TGTGCCAGCAGCCCCTCGGGACTAGCGGGTTCATACGAGCAGTACTTC
D gene: -; J gene: TRBJ1-5; V gene: TRBV28; clone size: few; CDR3 protein: CASSFPGTSRGNQPQHF; CDR3 DNA: TGTGCCAGCAGTTTCCCCGGGACATCACGGGGCAATCAGCCCCAGCATTTT
D gene: -; J gene: TRBJ1-5; V gene: TRBV6-2/TRBV6-3; clone size: -; CDR3 protein: CASSYSTRGFSNQPQHF; CDR3 DNA: TGTGCCAGCAGTTACTCGACTAGAGGGTTTAGCAATCAGCCCCAGCATTTT
D gene: -; J gene: TRBJ1-1; V gene: TRBV15; clone size: -; CDR3 protein: CATSRDQLGSAEAFF; CDR3 DNA: TGTGCCACCAGCAGAGACCAATTGGGGAGCGCTGAAGCTTTCTTT
D gene: -; J gene: TRBJ1-1; V gene: TRBV5-6; clone size: few; CDR3 protein: CASRRNRINTEAFF; CDR3 DNA: TGTGCCAGCAGGCGAAACAGAATAAACACTGAAGCTTTCTTT
D gene: TRBD1; J gene: TRBJ1-6; V gene: TRBV7-8; clone size: -; CDR3 protein: CASSDPNEQGVYNSPLHF; CDR3 DNA: TGTGCCAGCAGCGACCCTAACGAACAGGGGGTCTATAATTCACCCCTCCACTTT
D gene: -; J gene: TRBJ1-2; V gene: TRBV5-4; clone size: -; CDR3 protein: CASSLGEGGYGYTF; CDR3 DNA: TGTGCCAGCAGCTTGGGAGAAGGGGGCTATGGCTACACCTTC
D gene: TRBD1; J gene: TRBJ1-5; V gene: TRBV19; clone size: -; CDR3 protein: CASSIGTGVPQHF; CDR3 DNA: TGTGCCAGTAGTATAGGGACAGGGGTGCCCCAGCATTTT
D gene: -; J gene: TRBJ1-4; V gene: TRBV2; clone size: -; CDR3 protein: CASSFGGRNEKLFF; CDR3 DNA: TGTGCCAGCAGTTTCGGGGGAAGGAATGAAAAACTGTTTTTT
D gene: -; J gene: TRBJ1-1; V gene: TRBV27; clone size: -; CDR3 protein: CASSSPGMVTEAFF; CDR3 DNA: TGTGCCAGCAGTTCCCCAGGGATGGTCACTGAAGCTTTCTTT
D gene: TRBD2; J gene: TRBJ2-5; V gene: TRBV7-7; clone size: -; CDR3 protein: CASSLLAGGQETQYF; CDR3 DNA: TGTGCCAGCAGCCTACTAGCGGGGGGGCAGGAGACCCAGTACTTC
D gene: TRBD2; J gene: TRBJ2-1; V gene: TRBV7-2; clone size: -; CDR3 protein: CASSFRTSSNEQFF; CDR3 DNA: TGTGCCAGCAGCTTCCGGACTAGCTCGAATGAGCAGTTCTTC
D gene: TRBD1; J gene: TRBJ2-7; V gene: TRBV4-1; clone size: -; CDR3 protein: CASSQVSTGGALYEQYF; CDR3 DNA: TGCGCCAGCAGCCAAGTTTCGACAGGGGGAGCCTTATACGAGCAGTACTTC
D gene: -; J gene: TRBJ1-1; V gene: TRBV28; clone size: -; CDR3 protein: CASPRSKGRMNTEAFF; CDR3 DNA: TGTGCCAGCCCCAGGTCTAAGGGGCGTATGAACACTGAAGCTTTCTTT
D gene: TRBD1; J gene: TRBJ2-5; V gene: TRBV5-6; clone size: -; CDR3 protein: CASSLWGQGGETQYF; CDR3 DNA: TGTGCCAGCAGCTTGTGGGGACAGGGCGGAGAGACCCAGTACTTC
D gene: -; J gene: TRBJ2-7; V gene: TRBV5-1; clone size: -; CDR3 protein: CASSGGNTYEQYF; CDR3 DNA: TGCGCCAGCAGCGGCGGTAATACCTACGAGCAGTACTTC
D gene: TRBD2; J gene: TRBJ2-7; V gene: TRBV7-6; clone size: -; CDR3 protein: CASSFSGSVYEQYF; CDR3 DNA: TGTGCCAGCAGCTTCAGCGGGAGTGTCTACGAGCAGTACTTC
D gene: TRBD2; J gene: TRBJ2-7; V gene: TRBV7-2; clone size: -; CDR3 protein: CASSLSGTSGNYEQYF; CDR3 DNA: TGTGCCAGCAGCCTTTCCGGGACTAGCGGGAACTACGAGCAGTACTTC
D gene: -; J gene: TRBJ1-4; V gene: TRBV7-9; clone size: -; CDR3 protein: CASSLAVAEGDEKLFF; CDR3 DNA: TGTGCCAGCAGCTTAGCGGTGGCGGAAGGTGACGAAAAACTGTTTTTT
D gene: -; J gene: TRBJ1-2; V gene: TRBV3-1/TRBV3-2; clone size: -; CDR3 protein: CASSQYLGGGYTF; CDR3 DNA: TGTGCCAGCAGCCAATATCTAGGCGGAGGCTACACCTTC
D gene: TRBD2; J gene: TRBJ2-3; V gene: TRBV25-1; clone size: -; CDR3 protein: CASSSRTSGDLTDTQYF; CDR3 DNA: TGTGCCAGCAGTTCACGGACTAGCGGGGACTTAACAGATACGCAGTATTTT
D gene: -; J gene: TRBJ1-5; V gene: TRBV21-1; clone size: -; CDR3 protein: CASSKVGQGARSGQPQHF; CDR3 DNA: -
D gene: TRBD2; J gene: TRBJ2-3; V gene: TRBV3-1/TRBV3-2; clone size: -; CDR3 protein: CASSPMGRGASTDTQYF; CDR3 DNA: TGTGCCAGCAGCCCAATGGGGAGGGGAGCTAGCACAGATACGCAGTATTTT
D gene: TRBD2; J gene: TRBJ2-3; V gene: TRBV7-2; clone size: -; CDR3 protein: CASSSGTSGTDTQYF; CDR3 DNA: TGTGCCAGCAGCTCGGGGACTAGCGGCACAGATACGCAGTATTTT
D gene: TRBD2; J gene: TRBJ2-3; V gene: TRBV2; clone size: -; CDR3 protein: CASSVAGVQGDTQYF; CDR3 DNA: TGTGCCAGCAGCGTAGCGGGGGTCCAGGGAGATACGCAGTATTTT
D gene: -; J gene: TRBJ1-5; V gene: TRBV12-2; clone size: -; CDR3 protein: CASRHPGAAIWQPQHF; CDR3 DNA: TGTGCAAGTCGCCATCCAGGGGCAGCCATTTGGCAGCCCCAGCATTTT
D gene: TRBD2; J gene: TRBJ2-5; V gene: TRBV9; clone size: once; CDR3 protein: CASSSGGANQETQYF; CDR3 DNA: TGTGCCAGCAGTTCCGGGGGGGCGAACCAAGAGACCCAGTACTTC
D gene: TRBD2; J gene: TRBJ2-1; V gene: TRBV4-2; clone size: -; CDR3 protein: CASSLRLAGNNEQFF; CDR3 DNA: TGTGCCAGCAGCCTTCGCCTAGCGGGGAACAATGAGCAGTTCTTC
D gene: TRBD1; J gene: TRBJ1-1; V gene: TRBV27; clone size: -; CDR3 protein: CASTALTGGLNTEAFF; CDR3 DNA: TGTGCCAGCACCGCGCTGACAGGGGGCCTTAACACTGAAGCTTTCTTT
D gene: -; J gene: TRBJ1-1; V gene: TRBV7-9; clone size: -; CDR3 protein: CASSAFRGNTEAFF; CDR3 DNA: TGTGCCAGCAGCGCCTTCAGGGGGAACACTGAAGCTTTCTTT
D gene: -; J gene: TRBJ1-2; V gene: TRBV6-5; clone size: -; CDR3 protein: CASSYHLRTTLYGYTF; CDR3 DNA: TGTGCCAGCAGTTATCACTTACGGACAACTCTCTATGGCTACACCTTC
D gene: -; J gene: TRBJ1-3; V gene: TRBV27; clone size: once; CDR3 protein: CASRSSPGQPGNTIYF; CDR3 DNA: TGTGCCAGCCGATCCTCCCCCGGGCAGCCGGGGAACACCATATATTTT
D gene: -; J gene: TRBJ2-7; V gene: TRBV4-1; clone size: -; CDR3 protein: CASSQEGAQRQQYF; CDR3 DNA: TGCGCCAGCAGCCAGGAGGGGGCTCAGCGGCAGCAGTACTTC
D gene: -; J gene: TRBJ1-1; V gene: TRBV7-2; clone size: -; CDR3 protein: CASSLLGAGETEAFF; CDR3 DNA: TGTGCCAGCAGCTTACTTGGGGCAGGGGAGACTGAAGCTTTCTTT
D gene: -; J gene: TRBJ1-1; V gene: TRBV28; clone size: -; CDR3 protein: CASSLRPRGFDLEAFF; CDR3 DNA: TGTGCCAGCAGTTTAAGGCCGCGGGGGTTTGATCTTGAAGCTTTCTTT
D gene: -; J gene: TRBJ1-1; V gene: TRBV7-9; clone size: once; CDR3 protein: CAAYRAEVNTEAFF; CDR3 DNA: TGTGCCGCCTACAGGGCCGAGGTGAACACTGAAGCTTTCTTT
D gene: TRBD1; J gene: TRBJ1-1; V gene: TRBV27; clone size: -; CDR3 protein: CASSASGRGYTEAFF; CDR3 DNA: TGTGCCAGCAGCGCCTCGGGCAGGGGGTATACTGAAGCTTTCTTT
D gene: -; J gene: TRBJ1-4; V gene: TRBV4-3; clone size: few; CDR3 protein: CASSQASQGIQEKLFF; CDR3 DNA: TGCGCCAGCAGCCAAGCATCCCAGGGGATCCAAGAAAAACTGTTTTTT